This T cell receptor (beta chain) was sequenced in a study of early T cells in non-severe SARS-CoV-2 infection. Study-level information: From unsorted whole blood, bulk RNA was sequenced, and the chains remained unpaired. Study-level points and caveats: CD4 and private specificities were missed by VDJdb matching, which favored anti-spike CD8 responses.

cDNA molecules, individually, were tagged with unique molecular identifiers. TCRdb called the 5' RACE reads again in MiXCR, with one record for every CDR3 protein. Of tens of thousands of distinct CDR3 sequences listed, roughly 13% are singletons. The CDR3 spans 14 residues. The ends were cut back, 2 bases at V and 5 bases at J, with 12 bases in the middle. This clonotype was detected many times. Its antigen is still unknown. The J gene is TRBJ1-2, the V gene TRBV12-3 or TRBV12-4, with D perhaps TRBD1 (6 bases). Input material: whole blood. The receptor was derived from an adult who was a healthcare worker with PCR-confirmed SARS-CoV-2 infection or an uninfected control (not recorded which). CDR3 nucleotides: TGTGCCAGCAGTTTATCAGGGGTCGGGTATGGCTACACCTTC. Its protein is CASSLSGVGYGYTF.